This T cell receptor beta chain is from a study of technical replicates of blood from several donors. The V end was cut by 1 base, the J end by 5 bases, with 5 bases between. Germline V gene lookup returns CDR1 SGHVS and CDR2 FQNEAQ. This CDR3 contains 12 residues. Repertoires were generated with immunoSEQ multiplex PCR, while TCRdb's copy carries only in-frame clones and drops some. The sample gives around 58,000 clones, around 87% of which show up once; 5.1% is in the top ten. The sample was PBMCs. This TCR came from a human donor in good health. Some clones in this sample may be carry-over from other donors' samples. The chain has TRBV7-8 and TRBJ1-2, with D unclear. The CDR3 protein is CASSLGEYGYTF. The CDR3 region has the DNA TGTGCCAGCAGCTTAGGGGAGTATGGCTACACCTTC.